This TCR beta chain was profiled in a study of PD-L1 blockade in urothelial cancer. Study overall: Male sex and bladder-origin urothelial cancer were recorded for about 90% of the roughly 30 patients. Samples of blood were analyzed 3 weeks (second dose) and 6 weeks after treatment start.

Profiled with immunoSEQ multiplex PCR; TCRdb holds only in-frame clones, not every one. The sample holds more than 55,000 clones, roughly 79% seen once. Findings and caveats of the study: Tumor-associated blood clones were expanded more by durable-benefit patients at 3 weeks. TCR clonality was measured in pretreatment peripheral blood. Clonality below the median predicted better survival.

Concerning this clone itself: The antigen is unknown.

Time point defined: pretreatment peripheral blood. The CDR3 loop spans 15 amino acids. V lost 5 bases to trimming and J lost 1 base; unmatched junction nucleotides: 6. Germline V lookup: CDR1 SEHNR, CDR2 FQNEAQ (reference sequence). This specimen was PBMCs, taken around atezolizumab (anti-PD-L1) treatment. The TCR sequence derives from a man in his 70s with urothelial cancer. The chain couples TRBV7-9 to TRBJ2-3; 7 positions match TRBD1. CDR3 sequence (DNA): TGTGCCAGCAGCATTGACAGGGATCGCACAGATACGCAGTATTTT. Residues: CASSIDRDRTDTQYF.